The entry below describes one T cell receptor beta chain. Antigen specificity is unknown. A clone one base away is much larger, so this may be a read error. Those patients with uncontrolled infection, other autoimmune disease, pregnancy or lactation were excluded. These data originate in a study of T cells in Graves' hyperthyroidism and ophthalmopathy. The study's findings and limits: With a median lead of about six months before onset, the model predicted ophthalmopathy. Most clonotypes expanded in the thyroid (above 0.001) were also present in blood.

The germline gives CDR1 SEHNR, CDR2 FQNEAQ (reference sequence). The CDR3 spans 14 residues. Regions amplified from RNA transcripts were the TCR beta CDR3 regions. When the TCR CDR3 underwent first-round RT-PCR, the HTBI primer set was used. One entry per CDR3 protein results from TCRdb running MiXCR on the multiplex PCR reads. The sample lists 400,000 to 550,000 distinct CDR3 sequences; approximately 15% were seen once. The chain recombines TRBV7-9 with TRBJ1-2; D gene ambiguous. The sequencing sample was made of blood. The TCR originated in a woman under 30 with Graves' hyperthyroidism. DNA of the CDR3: TGTGTCAGCAGCTTATACCCTTTACCGTATGGCTACACCTTC. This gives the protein CVSSLYPLPYGYTF.